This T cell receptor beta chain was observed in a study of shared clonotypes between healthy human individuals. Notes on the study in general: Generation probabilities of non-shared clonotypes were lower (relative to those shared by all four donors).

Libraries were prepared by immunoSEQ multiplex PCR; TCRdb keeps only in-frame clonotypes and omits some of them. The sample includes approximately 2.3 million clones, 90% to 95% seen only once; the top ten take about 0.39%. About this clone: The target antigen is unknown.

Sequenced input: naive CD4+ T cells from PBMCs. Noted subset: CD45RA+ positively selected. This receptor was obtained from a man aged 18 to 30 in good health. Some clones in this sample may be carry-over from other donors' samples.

CDR3 sequence: CSVIRGSSTDTQYF. The CDR3, as DNA: TGCAGCGTTATCAGGGGGTCCAGCACAGATACGCAGTATTTT. The chain is built from TRBV29-1 and TRBJ2-3; 7 bases line up with TRBD1. With V trimmed by 5 bases and J by 0 bases, 5 bases remained unmatched. The germline CDR1 and CDR2 sequences are SQVTM and ANQGSEA. The CDR3 length is 14 residues.